This TCR beta chain was retrieved from a study of blood T cell repertoires in COVID-19. The assay was immunoSEQ multiplex PCR, and TCRdb's table has in-frame clones only and misses some. This sample has approximately 220,000 clones, with roughly 84% found just once. Germline V gives CDR1 MNHEY, CDR2 SMNVEV (reference sequence). The CDR3 sequence is 14 residues long. The germline V and J ends were trimmed by 4 bases and 0 bases, with 9 bases remaining between them. Material for sequencing was PBMCs or T cells enriched from blood (not recorded which). The receptor was derived from a woman aged 40 to 55 who had recovered from COVID-19. V and J are TRBV27 and TRBJ1-2; weak D call: TRBD1 (5 bases). The CDR3 loop reads CASSSPGSNYGYTF. The CDR3 DNA reads as TGTGCCAGCAGTTCACCAGGGTCTAACTATGGCTACACCTTC.